These T cell receptor beta chains were read from a single sample in a study of shared clonotypes between healthy human individuals. Assay: immunoSEQ multiplex PCR; the TCRdb copy retains only in-frame clones and omits some. The sample has about 2.1 million clones, around 93% seen once. The sequenced sample was naive CD8+ T cells from PBMCs. These receptors all stem from a man aged 18 to 30 in good health. Some clones in this sample may be carry-over from other donors' samples. Each CDR3 is given with its conserved first and last residue. A D gene is named only where the DNA matches it firmly. Not all rows give a size; the values are once, few, many and, for expanded clones, a class.

D gene | J gene | clone size | V gene | CDR3 DNA | CDR3 protein
TRBD2 | TRBJ2-1 | NA | TRBV28 | TGTGCCAGCAGTTTCTCCGGGACTAGCGGATACAATGAGCAGTTCTTC | CASSFSGTSGYNEQFF
NA | TRBJ1-4 | NA | TRBV7-2 | TGTGCCAGCAGCTTAGTCCGGACAGTTAATGAAAAACTGTTTTTT | CASSLVRTVNEKLFF
TRBD1 | TRBJ2-3 | NA | TRBV5-8 | TGTGCCAGCAGCTTAAGGATCCGGTGGGACAGGGGAGTTAGCACAGATACGCAGTATTTT | CASSLRIRWDRGVSTDTQYF
NA | TRBJ2-1 | once | TRBV14 | TGTGCCAGCTCTAGGGCGGGAAACTACAATGAGCAGTTCTTC | CASSRAGNYNEQFF
TRBD1 | TRBJ2-1 | once | TRBV2 | TGTGCCGGAACACCCGGGACAGGGAGCCACAGTGAGCAGTTCTTC | CAGTPGTGSHSEQFF
TRBD1 | TRBJ1-5 | NA | TRBV19 | TGTGCCAGTAGTATATGGGACAGGGGAGGTCAGCCCCAGCATTTT | CASSIWDRGGQPQHF
NA | TRBJ2-1 | once | TRBV9 | TGTGCCAGCAGCGTACCACAGGGTGCCGGTGAGCAGTTCTTC | CASSVPQGAGEQFF
NA | TRBJ1-2 | NA | TRBV2 | TGTGCCAGCAGTTATGCAGGGGAGATGATACCGGTGGACGGCTACACCTTC | CASSYAGEMIPVDGYTF
NA | TRBJ2-7 | NA | TRBV29-1 | TGCAGCGTTGAATTCGGATCCTACGAGCAGTACTTC | CSVEFGSYEQYF
NA | TRBJ2-5 | NA | TRBV6-5 | TGTGCCAGCAGTTACACCGGGACTTACAAAGAGACCCAGTACTTC | CASSYTGTYKETQYF
NA | TRBJ2-2 | NA | TRBV28 | TGTGCCAGCAGTTTATTTTGGGGGGTCACCGGGGAGCTGTTTTTT | CASSLFWGVTGELFF
NA | TRBJ1-1 | NA | TRBV29-1 | TGCAGCGCGTTACCCCGAACCGTGGGCACTGAAGCTTTCTTT | CSALPRTVGTEAFF
NA | TRBJ2-2 | NA | TRBV27 | TGTGCCAGCAGTACGGGACGCACCGGGGAGCTGTTTTTT | CASSTGRTGELFF
TRBD2 | TRBJ2-5 | NA | TRBV5-4 | TGTGCCAGCAGCCACCTAGCGGGCCCCATGGAGACCCAGTACTTC | CASSHLAGPMETQYF
NA | TRBJ1-4 | NA | TRBV5-8 | TGTGCCAGCAGCTTAGGACAGACCGCAACTAATGAAAAACTGTTTTTT | CASSLGQTATNEKLFF
NA | TRBJ2-6 | NA | TRBV4-3 | TGCGCCAGCAGCCGAACCAGGGGCCCTGGGGCCAACGTCCTGACTTTC | CASSRTRGPGANVLTF
NA | TRBJ2-1 | NA | TRBV4-1 | TGCGCCAGCAGCCAAGATCGAGAGGGGGAGGGCCTATGGTATGAGCAGTTCTTC | CASSQDREGEGLWYEQFF
NA | TRBJ1-2 | NA | TRBV11-2 | TGTGCCAGCAGCCGACCAGGGACTAATTATGGCTACACCTTC | CASSRPGTNYGYTF
NA | TRBJ2-2 | NA | TRBV10-3 | TGTGCCATCAGTGAGGGGAGACTAGTCCCCACCGGGGAGCTGTTTTTT | CAISEGRLVPTGELFF
TRBD2 | TRBJ2-5 | few | TRBV28 | TGTGCCAGCAGATCCGGGACTAAAGAGACCCAGTACTTC | CASRSGTKETQYF
NA | TRBJ2-1 | NA | TRBV11-2 | TGTGCCAGCAGCTTAGAGCCCTTTGAGGATGAGCAGTTCTTC | CASSLEPFEDEQFF
TRBD2 | TRBJ2-1 | NA | TRBV7-6 | TGTGCCAGCAGCTTAGAGGCGACTAGCGGGAGTGGTAATGAGCAGTTCTTC | CASSLEATSGSGNEQFF
NA | TRBJ1-1 | few | TRBV19 | TGTGCCAGTAGTCCCTTGGGTTTGAACACTGAAGCTTTCTTT | CASSPLGLNTEAFF
NA | TRBJ1-1 | NA | TRBV5-4 | TGTGCCAGCAGCAGAGGGGGGTCAACGAACACTGAAGCTTTCTTT | CASSRGGSTNTEAFF
TRBD1 | TRBJ2-7 | NA | TRBV5-5 | TGTGCCAGCAGCGCGCCTTTAACTCCGGGACAGGCCTACGAGCAGTACTTC | CASSAPLTPGQAYEQYF
NA | TRBJ1-6 | NA | TRBV6-6 | TGTGCCAGCAGTCCCGGGGAGGGAGGGCCACCCCTCCACTTT | CASSPGEGGPPLHF
NA | TRBJ1-3 | NA | TRBV11-2 | TGTGCCCTAGGCCCCTCTGGAAACACCATATATTTT | CALGPSGNTIYF
NA | TRBJ2-3 | NA | TRBV28 | TGTGCCAGCAGTTTAGTCGCACCGGTTTTATCGGATACGCAGTATTTT | CASSLVAPVLSDTQYF
NA | TRBJ2-7 | NA | TRBV6-1 | TGTGCCAGCAGTGATGGCGGATTCTACGAGCAGTACTTC | CASSDGGFYEQYF
NA | TRBJ2-2 | NA | TRBV5-1 | TGCGCCAGCAGCCTGACAGCGAACACCGGGGAGCTGTTTTTT | CASSLTANTGELFF
NA | TRBJ2-1 | NA | TRBV10-2 | TGCGCCAGCCAGATGTTAACTTACAATGAGCAGTTCTTC | CASQMLTYNEQFF
NA | TRBJ1-5 | NA | TRBV2 | TGTGCCAGCAGGGACATTTATAGCAATCAGCCCCAGCATTTT | CASRDIYSNQPQHF